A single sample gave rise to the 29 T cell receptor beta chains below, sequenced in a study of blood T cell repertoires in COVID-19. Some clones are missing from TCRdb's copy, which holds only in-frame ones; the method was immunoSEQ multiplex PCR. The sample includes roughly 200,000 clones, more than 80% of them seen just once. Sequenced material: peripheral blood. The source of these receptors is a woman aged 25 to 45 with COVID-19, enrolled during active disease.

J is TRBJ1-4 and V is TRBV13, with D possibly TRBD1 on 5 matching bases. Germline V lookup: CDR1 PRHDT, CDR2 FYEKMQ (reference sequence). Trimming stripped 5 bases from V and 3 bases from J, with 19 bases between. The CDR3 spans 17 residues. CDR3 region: CASSRTVGGSANEKLFF. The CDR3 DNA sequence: TGTGCCAGCAGCCGTACAGTGGGGGGATCGGCTAATGAAAAACTGTTTTTT.

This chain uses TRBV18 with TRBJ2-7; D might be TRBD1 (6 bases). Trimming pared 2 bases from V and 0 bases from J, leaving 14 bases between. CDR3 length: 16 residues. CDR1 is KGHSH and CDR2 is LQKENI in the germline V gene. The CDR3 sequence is CASSPTGLLSSYEQYF. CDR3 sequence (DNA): TGTGCCAGCTCACCAACAGGGCTCCTTAGCTCCTACGAGCAGTACTTC.

CDR3 residues: CASSYNAGVSTDTQYF. In DNA form, the CDR3 reads TGTGCCAGCAGTTACAATGCGGGGGTCAGCACAGATACGCAGTATTTT. This chain joins TRBV6-2 or TRBV6-3 and TRBJ2-3; 7 nucleotides match TRBD2. Germline CDR1 is MNHEY and CDR2 is SVGEGT. The CDR3 has 16 residues. The V gene end was trimmed by 2 bases and the J gene end by 0 bases; junction bases not matched to a gene: 5.

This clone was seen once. The CDR3 region is CASNRGGSYEQYF. CDR3 nucleotide sequence: TGTGCCAGCAACCGAGGCGGATCCTACGAGCAGTACTTC. The chain couples TRBV19 to TRBJ2-7; no firm D call. Germline loops: CDR1 LNHDA, CDR2 SQIVND (reference sequence). V lost 9 bases and J 1 base, leaving 13 bases between the germline ends. This CDR3 comprises 13 residues.

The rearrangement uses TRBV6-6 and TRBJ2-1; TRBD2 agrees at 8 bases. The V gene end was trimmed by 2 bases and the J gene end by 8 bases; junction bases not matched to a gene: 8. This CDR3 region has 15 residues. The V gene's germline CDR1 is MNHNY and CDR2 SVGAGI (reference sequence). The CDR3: CASSYAGGYLDEQFF. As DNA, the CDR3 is TGTGCCAGCAGTTACGCGGGGGGCTATCTGGATGAGCAGTTCTTC.

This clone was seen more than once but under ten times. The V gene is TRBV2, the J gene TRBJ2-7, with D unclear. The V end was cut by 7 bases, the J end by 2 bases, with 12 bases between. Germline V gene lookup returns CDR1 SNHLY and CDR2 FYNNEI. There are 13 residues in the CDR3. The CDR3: CASTLPLTYEQYF. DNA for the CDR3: TGTGCCAGCACCCTACCCCTAACCTACGAGCAGTACTTC.

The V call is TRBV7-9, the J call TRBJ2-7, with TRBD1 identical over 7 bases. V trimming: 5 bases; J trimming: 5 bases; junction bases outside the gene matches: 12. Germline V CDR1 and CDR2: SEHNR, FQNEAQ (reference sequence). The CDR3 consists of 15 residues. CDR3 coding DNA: TGTGCCAGCAGCCCTCCCCTTGGACAGGTCCACGAGCAGTACTTC. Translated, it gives CASSPPLGQVHEQYF.

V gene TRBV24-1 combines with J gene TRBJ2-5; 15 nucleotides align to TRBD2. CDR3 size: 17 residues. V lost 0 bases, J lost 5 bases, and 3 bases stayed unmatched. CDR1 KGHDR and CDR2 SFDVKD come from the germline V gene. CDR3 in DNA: TGTGCCACCAGTGATTTGAGGACTAGCGGGGGGGTGGAGACCCAGTACTTC. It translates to CATSDLRTSGGVETQYF.

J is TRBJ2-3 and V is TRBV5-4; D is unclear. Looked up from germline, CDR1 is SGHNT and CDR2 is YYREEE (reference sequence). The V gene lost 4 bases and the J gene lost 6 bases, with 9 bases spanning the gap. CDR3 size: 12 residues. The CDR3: CASSGFGDTQYF. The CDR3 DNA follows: TGTGCCAGCAGCGGATTCGGGGATACGCAGTATTTT. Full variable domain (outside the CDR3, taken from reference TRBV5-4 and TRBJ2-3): ETGVTQSPTHLIKTRGQQVTLRCSSQSGHNTVSWYQQALGQGPQFIFQYYREEENGRGNFPPRFSGLQFPNYSSELNVNALELDDSALYLCASSGFGDTQYFGPGTRLTVL.

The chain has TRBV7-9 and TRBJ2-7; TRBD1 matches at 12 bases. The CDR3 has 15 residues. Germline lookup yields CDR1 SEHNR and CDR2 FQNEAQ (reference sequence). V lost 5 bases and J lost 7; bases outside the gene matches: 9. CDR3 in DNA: TGTGCCAGCAGCACACCGGGACAGGGGGCGAAGGAGCAGTACTTC. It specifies CASSTPGQGAKEQYF.

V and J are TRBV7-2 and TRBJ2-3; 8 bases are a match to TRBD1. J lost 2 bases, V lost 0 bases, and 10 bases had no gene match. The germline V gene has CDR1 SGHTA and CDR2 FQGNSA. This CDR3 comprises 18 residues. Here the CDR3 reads CASSLAPPRGPYTDTQYF. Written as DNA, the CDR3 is TGTGCCAGCAGCTTAGCCCCTCCCAGGGGGCCCTACACAGATACGCAGTATTTT.

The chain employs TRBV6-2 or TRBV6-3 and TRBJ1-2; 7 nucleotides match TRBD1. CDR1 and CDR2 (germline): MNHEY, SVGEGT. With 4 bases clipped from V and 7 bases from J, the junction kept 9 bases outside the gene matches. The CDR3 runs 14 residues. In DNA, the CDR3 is TGTGCCAGCAGTTTCGGCCGGGACAGAGGTGGCTACACCTTC. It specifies CASSFGRDRGGYTF.

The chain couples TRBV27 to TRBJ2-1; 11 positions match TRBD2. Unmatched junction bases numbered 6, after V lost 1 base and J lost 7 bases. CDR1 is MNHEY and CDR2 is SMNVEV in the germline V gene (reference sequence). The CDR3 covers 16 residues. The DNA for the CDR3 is TGTGCCAGCAGTTTATTGCGTCTAGCGGGAGGTAATGAGCAGTTCTTC. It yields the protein CASSLLRLAGGNEQFF.

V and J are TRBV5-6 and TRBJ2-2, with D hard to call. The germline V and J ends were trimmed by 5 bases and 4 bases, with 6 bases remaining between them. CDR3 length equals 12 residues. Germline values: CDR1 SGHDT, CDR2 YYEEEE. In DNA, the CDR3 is TGTGCCAGCAGTTCTTTCACCGGGGAGCTGTTTTTT. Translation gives CASSSFTGELFF. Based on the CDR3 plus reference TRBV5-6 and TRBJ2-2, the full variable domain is DAGVTQSPTHLIKTRGQQVTLRCSPKSGHDTVSWYQQALGQGPQFIFQYYEEEERQRGNFPDRFSGHQFPNYSSELNVNALLLGDSALYLCASSSFTGELFFGEGSRLTVL.

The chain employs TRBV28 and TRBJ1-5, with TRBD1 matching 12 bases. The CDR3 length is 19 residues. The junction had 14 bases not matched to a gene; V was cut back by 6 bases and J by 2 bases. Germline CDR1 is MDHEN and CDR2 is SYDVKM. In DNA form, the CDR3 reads TGTGCCAGCAGCGGACGTTTTGGGGACAGGGGGCATGGCAATCAGCCCCAGCATTTT. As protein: CASSGRFGDRGHGNQPQHF.

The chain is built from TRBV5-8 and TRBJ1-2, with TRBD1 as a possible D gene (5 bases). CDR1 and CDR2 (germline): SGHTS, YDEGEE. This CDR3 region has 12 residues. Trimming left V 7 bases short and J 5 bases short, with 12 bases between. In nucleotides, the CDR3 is TGTGCCAGCGGTAGTAGGGGTTATGGCTACACCTTC. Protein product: CASGSRGYGYTF.

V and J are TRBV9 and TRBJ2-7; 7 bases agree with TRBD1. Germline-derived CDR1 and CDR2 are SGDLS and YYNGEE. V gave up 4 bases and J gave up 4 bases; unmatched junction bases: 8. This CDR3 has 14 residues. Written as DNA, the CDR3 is TGTGCCAGCAGCCCATCGGGACAGCAATACGAGCAGTACTTC. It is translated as CASSPSGQQYEQYF.

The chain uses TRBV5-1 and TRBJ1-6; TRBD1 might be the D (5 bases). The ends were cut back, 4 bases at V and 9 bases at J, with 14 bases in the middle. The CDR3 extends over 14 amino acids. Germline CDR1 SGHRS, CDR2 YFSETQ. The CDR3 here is CASSPGGTVSPLHF. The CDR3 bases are TGCGCCAGCAGCCCGGGGGGAACGGTTTCACCCCTCCACTTT.

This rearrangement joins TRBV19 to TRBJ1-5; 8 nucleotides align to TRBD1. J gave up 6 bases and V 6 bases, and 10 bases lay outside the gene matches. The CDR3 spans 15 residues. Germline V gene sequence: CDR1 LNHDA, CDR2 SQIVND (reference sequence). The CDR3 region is CASRPTGVGVQPQHF. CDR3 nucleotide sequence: TGTGCCAGTAGGCCGACAGGGGTCGGTGTTCAGCCCCAGCATTTT.

The CDR3 nucleotides read TGTGCCAGCAGCCAGACTAGCAGCTACGAGCAGTACTTC. It specifies CASSQTSSYEQYF. This chain connects TRBV14 to TRBJ2-7, with TRBD2 identical over 7 bases. This CDR3 is 13 amino acids long. V shed 3 bases and J 3 bases; nucleotides not matched to a gene: 2. CDR1 SGHDN and CDR2 FVKESK come from the germline V gene.

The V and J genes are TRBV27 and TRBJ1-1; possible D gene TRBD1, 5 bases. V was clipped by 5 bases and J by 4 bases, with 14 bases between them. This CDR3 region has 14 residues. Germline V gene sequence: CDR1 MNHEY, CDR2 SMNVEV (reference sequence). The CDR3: CASSNPGYLTEAFF. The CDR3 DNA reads TGTGCCAGCAGTAATCCAGGGTACCTCACTGAAGCTTTCTTT.

The chain's CDR3 is CARSTTAGGYTF. The CDR3 DNA is TGTGCCAGATCTACGACGGCGGGGGGCTACACCTTC. The chain links TRBV21-1 to TRBJ1-2. TRBV21-1 is assigned pseudogene status. The length of the CDR3 is 12 residues.

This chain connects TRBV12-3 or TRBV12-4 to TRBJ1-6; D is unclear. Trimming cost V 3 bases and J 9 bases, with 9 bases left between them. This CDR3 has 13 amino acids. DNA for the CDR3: TGTGCCAGCAGTTTGTCCCCCTCTTCACCCCTCCACTTT. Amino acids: CASSLSPSSPLHF.

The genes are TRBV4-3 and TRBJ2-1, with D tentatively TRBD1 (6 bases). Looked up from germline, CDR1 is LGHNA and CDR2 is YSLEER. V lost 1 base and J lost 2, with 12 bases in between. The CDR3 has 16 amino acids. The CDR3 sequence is CASSQGGLRAYNEQFF. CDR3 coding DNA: TGCGCCAGCAGCCAAGGGGGGCTGAGGGCCTACAATGAGCAGTTCTTC.

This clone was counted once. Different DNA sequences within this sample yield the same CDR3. CDR3 amino acids: CASSTGGKGYTF. As DNA, the CDR3 is TGTGCCAGCAGCACAGGGGGAAAAGGCTACACCTTC. This chain links TRBV7-9 with TRBJ1-2; 8 bases align to TRBD1. Germline-derived CDR1 and CDR2 are SEHNR and FQNEAQ (reference sequence). V was pared by 5 bases and J by 8 bases, with 4 bases of the junction left unmatched. The length of the CDR3 is 12 residues.

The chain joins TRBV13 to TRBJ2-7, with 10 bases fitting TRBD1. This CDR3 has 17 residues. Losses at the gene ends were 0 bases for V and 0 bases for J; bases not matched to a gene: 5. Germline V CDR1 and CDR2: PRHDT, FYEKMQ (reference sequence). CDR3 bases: TGTGCCAGCAGCTTAGGCCCCGGACAGGGGGGCTCCTACGAGCAGTACTTC. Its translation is CASSLGPGQGGSYEQYF.

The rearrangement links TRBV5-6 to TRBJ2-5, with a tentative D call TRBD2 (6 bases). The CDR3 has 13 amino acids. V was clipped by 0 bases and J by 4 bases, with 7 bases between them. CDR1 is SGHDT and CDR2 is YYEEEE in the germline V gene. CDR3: CASSLVGGETQYF. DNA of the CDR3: TGTGCCAGCAGCTTGGTGGGGGGAGAGACCCAGTACTTC.

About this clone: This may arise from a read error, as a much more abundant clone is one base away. The CDR3 DNA sequence: TGCGCCAGCAGCCAAGATATGAACACTGAAGCTTTCTTT. Translated, it gives CASSQDMNTEAFF. V and J are TRBV4-3 and TRBJ1-1; unclear D gene. Trimming removed 0 bases from V and 0 bases from J, with 2 bases in between. The CDR3 extends over 13 amino acids. Germline V lookup: CDR1 LGHNA, CDR2 YSLEER.

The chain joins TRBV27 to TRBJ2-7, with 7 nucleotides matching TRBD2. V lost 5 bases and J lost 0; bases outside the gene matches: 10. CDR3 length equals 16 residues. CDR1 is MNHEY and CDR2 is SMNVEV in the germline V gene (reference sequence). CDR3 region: CASSPSRGETSYEQYF. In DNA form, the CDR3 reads TGTGCCAGCAGTCCCAGTCGGGGGGAGACCTCCTACGAGCAGTACTTC.